This record concerns one T cell receptor beta chain sequence. These data originate in a study of blood T cell repertoires in COVID-19. About the research overall: Acute-phase and convalescent COVID-19 samples originated in the United States, Italy and Spain. PBMCs, B-cell-depleted T cells, or T cells were the source of the cDNA or gDNA that made up the material.

Per the original data handling: Amplification of reference gene primers was used by the study to estimate nucleated cell counts. This table comes from immunoSEQ multiplex PCR, and its TCRdb copy is limited to in-frame clones, with some not included. That table furnishes V, J and clone size, whereas the DNA furnished D and trimming. The sample lists approximately 450,000 clones, about 89% occurring once. Trimming stripped 0 bases from V and 12 bases from J, with 17 bases between. The CDR3 loop spans 15 amino acids. The germline V gene has CDR1 MNHEY and CDR2 SVGAGI. Source material: peripheral blood. This receptor was identified in a woman aged 25 to 39 with acute or convalescent COVID-19. This chain connects TRBV6-5 to TRBJ2-2; D is perhaps TRBD1 (6 bases). The CDR3 here is CASSYSPSTGNKLFF. The CDR3 DNA follows: TGTGCCAGCAGTTACTCACCCTCAACAGGGAATAAGCTGTTTTTT.